The source of this T cell receptor (beta chain) is a study of human T cells and chemical hapten exposure. This clonotype has only a few counts. TCRdb independently ran MiXCR on the 5' RACE reads; one entry per CDR3 protein. The table lists about 140,000 distinct CDR3 sequences, roughly 4.1% of them singletons. Someone pulled total RNA out of unfractionated whole blood. CDR1 LGHNA and CDR2 YNFKEQ come from the germline V gene. Trimming took 0 bases from V and 5 from J, leaving 14 bases between them. The CDR3 totals 16 residues. The chain joins TRBV4-2 to TRBJ2-1; D might be TRBD1 or TRBD2, each matching 5 bases. This TCR was recovered from a female donor in good health. The DNA for the CDR3 is TGTGCCAGCAGCCAAGATTGGGGGTGGGGAAACAATGAGCAGTTCTTC. Its protein product is CASSQDWGWGNNEQFF.